This entry describes one T cell receptor beta chain. Original processing notes: Estimates of nucleated cell counts were drawn from the amplification of reference gene primers. This table comes from immunoSEQ multiplex PCR, and its TCRdb copy is limited to in-frame clones, with some not included. The DNA was the basis for D and trimming; V, J and clone size are from that table. Among fewer than 350,000 clones listed, 85% were seen once. The sample comes from a study of blood T cell repertoires in COVID-19. Germline assignment: CDR1 WSHSY and CDR2 SAAADI. The CDR3 covers 13 residues. Trimming shortened V by 5 bases and J by 2 bases, and 9 bases separated the two germline ends.

V gene TRBV10-2 combines with J gene TRBJ1-2; D unclear. The receptor was isolated from a woman aged 45 to 65 who had recovered from COVID-19. The sample comprised PBMCs or T cells enriched from blood (not recorded which). The CDR3, as DNA: TGCGCCAGCAGTAACACTATAAACTATGGCTACACCTTC. Protein product: CASSNTINYGYTF.